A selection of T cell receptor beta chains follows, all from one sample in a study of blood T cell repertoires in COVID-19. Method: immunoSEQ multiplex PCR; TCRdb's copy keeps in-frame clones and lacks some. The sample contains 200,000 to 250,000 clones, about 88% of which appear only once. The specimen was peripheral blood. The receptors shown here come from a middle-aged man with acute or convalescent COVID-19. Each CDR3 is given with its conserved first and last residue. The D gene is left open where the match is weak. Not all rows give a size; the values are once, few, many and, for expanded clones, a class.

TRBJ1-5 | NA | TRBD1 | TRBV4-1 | TGCGCCAGCAGCTTGACTACAGGGGGCTTCAATCAGCCCCAGCATTTT | CASSLTTGGFNQPQHF
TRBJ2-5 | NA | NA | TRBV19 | TGTGCCAGTAGTTTCCAGGGGTTTGGCTTCCAAGAGACCCAGTACTTC | CASSFQGFGFQETQYF
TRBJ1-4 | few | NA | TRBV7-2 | TGTGCCAGCGCCAGGTCAGATACTGAAAAACTGTTTTTT | CASARSDTEKLFF
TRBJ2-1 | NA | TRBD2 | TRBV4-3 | TGCGCCAGCAGCCAAGACCTAGCGGGGGGGATCAATGAGCAGTTCTTC | CASSQDLAGGINEQFF
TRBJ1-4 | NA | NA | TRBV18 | TGTGCCAGCTCACCCACAGGGCCAATTAATGAAAAACTGTTTTTT | CASSPTGPINEKLFF
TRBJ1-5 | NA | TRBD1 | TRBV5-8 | TGTGCCAGCAGCAGGACAGGGGTTCAGCCCCAGCATTTT | CASSRTGVQPQHF
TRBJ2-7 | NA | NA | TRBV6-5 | TGTGCCAGCATGAGTGGTTTCTCCCTCCACTACGAGCAGTACTTC | CASMSGFSLHYEQYF
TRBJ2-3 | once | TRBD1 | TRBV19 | TGTGCCACCCAAAGGACAGGAGACACAGATACGCAGTATTTT | CATQRTGDTDTQYF
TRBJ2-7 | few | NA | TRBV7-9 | TGTGCCAGCAGCCCACCTTATTCCAGCTCCTACGAGCAGTACTTC | CASSPPYSSSYEQYF
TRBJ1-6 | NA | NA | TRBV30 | TGTGCCTGGACCACGGGGAGCCTGCCGGTTGGGACACCCCTCCACTTT | CAWTTGSLPVGTPLHF
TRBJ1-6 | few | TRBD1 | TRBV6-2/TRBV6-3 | TGTGCCAGCAGCCAGACAGGGGTTCGGAGTTCACCCCTCCACTTT | CASSQTGVRSSPLHF
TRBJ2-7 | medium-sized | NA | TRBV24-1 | TGTGCCACCAGTGACCCAGTATCATCCCGGGAGCAACCATACAAGCAGTACTTC | CATSDPVSSREQPYKQYF
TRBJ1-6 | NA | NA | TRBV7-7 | TGTGCCAGCAGCTCAGGACAGAATTCACCCCTCCACTTT | CASSSGQNSPLHF
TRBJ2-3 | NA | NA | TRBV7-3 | TGTGCCAGCAGCTTATTTTCAGAAGATACGCAGTATTTT | CASSLFSEDTQYF
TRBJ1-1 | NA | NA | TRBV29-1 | TGCAGCGTTGCTGGCAAGATGAACACTGAAGCTTTCTTT | CSVAGKMNTEAFF
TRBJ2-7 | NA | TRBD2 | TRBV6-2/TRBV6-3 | TGTGCCAGCAGTTCCGCGGGGAGCGGGGGTGGAGAGCAGTACTTC | CASSSAGSGGGEQYF
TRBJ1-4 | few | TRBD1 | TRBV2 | TGTGCCAGCAGTCCAGGGGGCGCGGGGGAAAAACTGTTTTTT | CASSPGGAGEKLFF
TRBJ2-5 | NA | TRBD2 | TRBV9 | TGTGCCAGCAGCGTAGCCCCTAGCGGGGGACAAGAGACCCAGTACTTC | CASSVAPSGGQETQYF
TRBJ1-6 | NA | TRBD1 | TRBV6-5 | TGTGCCAGCAGTTACTACAGGGGAAATTCACCCCTCCACTTT | CASSYYRGNSPLHF
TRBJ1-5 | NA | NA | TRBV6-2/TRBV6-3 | TGTGCCAGCAGTTTTTCAAATCAGCCCCAGCATTTT | CASSFSNQPQHF
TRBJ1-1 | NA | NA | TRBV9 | TGTGCCAGCAGCGTAGATAAGTTTAGGGGCACTGAAGCTTTCTTT | CASSVDKFRGTEAFF
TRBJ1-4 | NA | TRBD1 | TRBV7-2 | TGTGCCAGCAGCTTAGAACAGGGGGCTGGAAAACTGTTTTTT | CASSLEQGAGKLFF
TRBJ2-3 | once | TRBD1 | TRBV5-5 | TGTGCCAGCAGCGCAGACAGGGGCACAGATACGCAGTATTTT | CASSADRGTDTQYF
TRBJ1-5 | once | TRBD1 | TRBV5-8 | TGTGCCAGCAGCTTTACCTCCGGGACAGGGTATCAGCCCCAGCATTTT | CASSFTSGTGYQPQHF
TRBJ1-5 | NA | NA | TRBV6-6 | TGTGCCAGCAGTTACACGACGGGTAATCAGCCCCAGCATTTT | CASSYTTGNQPQHF
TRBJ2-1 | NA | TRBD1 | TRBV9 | TGTGCCAGCAGCGAGACCGGGACAGGGGAGCAGTTCTTC | CASSETGTGEQFF
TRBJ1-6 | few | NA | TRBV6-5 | TGTGCCAGCAGTTACCCCCGGGGGAGGAATTCACCCCTCCACTTT | CASSYPRGRNSPLHF
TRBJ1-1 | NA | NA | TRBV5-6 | TGTGCCAGCAGCACCTACAGGGTGGGGTCGAACACTGAAGCTTTCTTT | CASSTYRVGSNTEAFF
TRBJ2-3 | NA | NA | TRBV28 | TGTGCCAGCAGTTTATGGTCGGGCGGGGGCACAGATACGCAGTATTTT | CASSLWSGGGTDTQYF
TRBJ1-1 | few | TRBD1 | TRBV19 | TGTGCCAGTAGTATCTGGCGACAGGGGATTCAGTACACTGAAGCTTTCTTT | CASSIWRQGIQYTEAFF
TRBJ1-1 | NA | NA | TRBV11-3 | TGTGCCAGCAGCCTCGCAGTGAACACTGAAGCTTTCTTT | CASSLAVNTEAFF
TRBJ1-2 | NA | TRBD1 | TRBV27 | TGTGCCAGCAGTCAGGGGGTACAGGCCCTGTATAATGGCTACACCTTC | CASSQGVQALYNGYTF
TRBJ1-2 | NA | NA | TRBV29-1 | TGCAGCACACAGGGAATCTATGGCTACACCTTC | CSTQGIYGYTF
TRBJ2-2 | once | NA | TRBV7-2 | TGTGCCAGCAGCTTAGCGCCCGGGTCCGTGAGGGAGCTGTTTTTT | CASSLAPGSVRELFF
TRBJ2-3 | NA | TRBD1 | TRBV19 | TGTGCCAGTAGTATAGGGGGGACAGGGGGCACAGATACGCAGTATTTT | CASSIGGTGGTDTQYF
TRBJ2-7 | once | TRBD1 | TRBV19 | TGTGCCAGTAGTGCCGGGACAGGGGGTTACGAGCAGTACTTC | CASSAGTGGYEQYF